What follows are 13 T cell receptor beta chains derived from one specimen sequenced in a study of T cell changes during pregnancy in multiple sclerosis. Assay: immunoSEQ multiplex PCR; the TCRdb copy retains only in-frame clones and omits some. The table shows approximately 100,000 clones, with roughly nine tenths occurring only once. Material: peripheral blood, obtained after pregnancy. These TCRs come from a female donor with multiple sclerosis, enrolled in a pregnancy study.

This rearrangement joins TRBV21-1 to TRBJ1-2; no DNA check was done on the table's D call, TRBD1. TRBV21-1 is listed as a pseudogene. The CDR3 loop spans 20 amino acids. CDR3 nucleotide sequence: TGTGCCAGCAGCACCAACACCAACCACGACGGGACAGGGCCGGTCTATGGCTACACCTTC. This translates into CASSTNTNHDGTGPVYGYTF.

V gene TRBV21-1 combines with J gene TRBJ1-3. TRBV21-1 is given as a pseudogene. The CDR3 is 21 amino acids. This CDR3 is CASSKGDRRERTRATGNTIYF. CDR3 bases: TGTGCCAGCAGCAAAGGGGACCGGCGGGAGCGGACCCGGGCAACTGGAAACACCATATATTTT.

The rearrangement links TRBV5-1 to TRBJ2-2, with a tentative D call TRBD1 (7 bases). The V and J ends lost 0 bases and 7 bases respectively, with 19 bases between them. This CDR3 has 17 amino acids. From germline, CDR1 is SGHRS and CDR2 YFSETQ. CDR3 residues: CASSLVRGGGADGELFF. CDR3 nucleotide sequence: TGCGCCAGCAGCTTGGTACGTGGAGGGGGCGCCGACGGGGAGCTGTTTTTT.

The chain joins TRBV15 to TRBJ1-1, with D maybe TRBD1 (6 bases). Germline V gene lookup returns CDR1 LNHNV and CDR2 YYDKDF (reference sequence). CDR3 size: 15 residues. V was clipped by 2 bases and J by 10 bases, with 20 bases between them. The CDR3 spells CATSRRPGAVERAFF. The CDR3 coding sequence is TGTGCCACCAGCAGAAGACCAGGGGCTGTGGAGAGAGCTTTCTTT.

The V call is TRBV13, the J call TRBJ2-2, with D possibly matching TRBD1 (5 bases). Germline assignment: CDR1 PRHDT and CDR2 FYEKMQ (reference sequence). The V end was cut by 3 bases, the J end by 10 bases, with 12 bases between. This CDR3 is built from 13 residues. In DNA, the CDR3 is TGTGCCAGCAGCTTGGGGCCGGGCCTGGAGCTGTTTTTT. It encodes CASSLGPGLELFF.

This chain links TRBV5-4 with TRBJ2-3, with 14 bases lining up with TRBD2. This CDR3 spans 18 amino acids. CDR1 is SGHNT and CDR2 is YYREEE in the germline V gene (reference sequence). The V gene end was trimmed by 4 bases and the J gene end by 7 bases; junction bases not matched to a gene: 14. CDR3: CASSRPGTSGGPLNTQYF. The CDR3 DNA reads TGTGCCAGCAGCCGTCCCGGGACTAGCGGGGGCCCCCTCAATACGCAGTATTTT.

The chain carries TRBV6-5 and TRBJ1-1; 8 positions match TRBD1. Unmatched junction bases numbered 2, after V lost 1 base and J lost 1 base. Germline-derived CDR1 and CDR2 are MNHEY and SVGAGI. This CDR3 is built from 15 residues. The CDR3 region is CASSYFGTGNTEAFF. CDR3 bases: TGTGCCAGCAGTTACTTCGGGACAGGGAACACTGAAGCTTTCTTT.

This sequence joins TRBV27 and TRBJ2-1; D is possibly TRBD1 (6 bases). Germline lookup yields CDR1 MNHEY and CDR2 SMNVEV (reference sequence). This CDR3 is built from 15 residues. With 4 bases removed from V and 0 bases from J, the gap between germline ends came to 10 bases. The CDR3 loop is CASSSQGSSYNEQFF. CDR3 nucleotides: TGTGCCAGCAGTTCCCAGGGGAGCTCCTACAATGAGCAGTTCTTC.

J is TRBJ2-3 and V is TRBV7-9; TRBD2 agrees at 9 bases. Germline trimming cut 1 base from V and 3 bases from J; bases unmatched to any gene: 14. Looked up from germline, CDR1 is SEHNR and CDR2 is FQNEAQ (reference sequence). CDR3 size: 19 residues. CDR3 in DNA: TGTGCCAGCAGCTTAGGGGCGGGGGGGCCGATGATGAAGACAGATACGCAGTATTTT. Translated: CASSLGAGGPMMKTDTQYF.

V gene TRBV19 combines with J gene TRBJ2-7; TRBD1 agrees at 7 bases. Germline V gene sequence: CDR1 LNHDA, CDR2 SQIVND (reference sequence). CDR3 length: 15 residues. V was clipped by 3 bases and J by 0 bases; unmatched bases: 5. The CDR3 region is CASSIGTASSYEQYF. CDR3 coding DNA: TGTGCCAGTAGTATCGGGACAGCTAGCTCCTACGAGCAGTACTTC.

The rearrangement uses TRBV30 and TRBJ2-1, with 9 bases aligning to TRBD2. Germline trimming cut 5 bases from V and 6 bases from J; bases unmatched to any gene: 11. Germline loops: CDR1 GTSNPN, CDR2 SVGIG (reference sequence). The CDR3 spans 15 residues. CDR3 protein: CAWGGGSGRFNEQFF. The CDR3, as DNA: TGTGCCTGGGGAGGAGGGAGCGGGAGGTTCAATGAGCAGTTCTTC.

This chain uses TRBV27 with TRBJ2-1, with a possible D match to TRBD1 (6 bases). Germline V lookup: CDR1 MNHEY, CDR2 SMNVEV (reference sequence). With 4 bases removed from V and 14 bases from J, the gap between germline ends came to 15 bases. The length of the CDR3 is 12 residues. CDR3 region: CASSSTGISEFF. DNA for the CDR3: TGTGCCAGCAGTTCGACAGGAATTTCCGAGTTCTTC.

The V call is TRBV2, the J call TRBJ2-5; TRBD2 might be the D (6 bases). V lost 9 bases to trimming and J lost 5 bases, with 13 bases between them. The CDR3 sequence is 12 residues long. Germline V gene data show CDR1 as SNHLY and CDR2 as FYNNEI. The CDR3 DNA follows: TGTGCCAGACAGCCTGCGGGGGAGACCCAGTACTTC. It specifies CARQPAGETQYF.